The 18 T cell receptor beta chains given below trace back to one sample, sequenced in a study of Graves' ophthalmopathy and Graves' hyperthyroidism. RNA transcripts served as template for amplifying TCR beta CDR3 sequences. Following a first-round RT-PCR that used HTBI primers, a second-round multiplex PCR was carried out. TCRdb called the multiplex PCR reads again in MiXCR, with one record for every CDR3 protein. The table lists a few hundred thousand distinct CDR3 sequences, under 45% of them singletons. Source material: peripheral blood or thyroid tissue (not recorded which). These receptors all stem from an adult man with Graves' hyperthyroidism.

This clonotype has a count of ten or more. This chain joins TRBV20-1 and TRBJ2-5; the D call may be TRBD1 or TRBD2 (6 bases each). Trimming took off 8 bases at V and 3 bases at J, with 28 bases between the two ends. Germline CDR1 reads DFQATT; CDR2 reads SNEGSKA (reference sequence). This CDR3 has 17 residues. The CDR3 region has the DNA TGCAGTACGAGCGGGTTGGGGGGCAGGGAAGGCAAAGAGACCCAGTACTTC. This codes for CSTSGLGGREGKETQYF.

Only a few counts were recorded for this clonotype. The chain combines TRBV12-3 or TRBV12-4 with TRBJ1-5; D remains ambiguous. The CDR3 totals 14 residues. Trimming pared 4 bases from V and 3 bases from J, leaving 10 bases between. Written as DNA, the CDR3 is TGTGCCAGCAGTTACACTTCAAACAATCAGCCCCAGCATTTT. Amino acids: CASSYTSNNQPQHF.

This clonotype has ten or more counts. For the CDR3, the DNA is TGTGCCAGCAGCCAAGATGTGGGTTCTGAAGCTTTCTTT. Protein sequence: CASSQDVGSEAFF. The chain joins TRBV4-2 to TRBJ1-1; no clear D gene. Germline V gene lookup returns CDR1 LGHNA and CDR2 YNFKEQ. The V and J ends lost 0 bases and 6 bases respectively, with 8 bases between them. The CDR3 length is 13 residues.

This clonotype appeared many times. The genes are TRBV7-9 and TRBJ1-4, with D perhaps matching TRBD1 (5 bases). V was clipped by 3 bases and J by 4 bases, with 12 bases between them. This CDR3 spans 15 amino acids. From germline, CDR1 is SEHNR and CDR2 FQNEAQ (reference sequence). The CDR3 coding sequence is TGTGCCAGCAGCTTTGAGAGGGGTATTAATGAAAAACTGTTTTTT. Translating it yields CASSFERGINEKLFF.

This clonotype was counted at least ten times. The genes are TRBV28 and TRBJ2-7; no firm D call. Per the germline V gene, CDR1 is MDHEN and CDR2 is SYDVKM. V was cut by 8 bases and J by 4 bases, with 12 bases left in between. The CDR3 has 12 residues. The CDR3 spells CASSRPRYEQYF. CDR3 DNA: TGTGCCAGCTCCCGCCCCCGGTACGAGCAGTACTTC. Based on the CDR3 plus reference TRBV28 and TRBJ2-7, the full variable domain is DVKVTQSSRYLVKRTGEKVFLECVQDMDHENMFWYRQDPGLGLRLIYFSYDVKMKEKGDIPEGYSVSREKKERFSLILESASTNQTSMYLCASSRPRYEQYFGPGTRLTVT.

This clonotype came up many times. This may stem from a read error, because a much larger clone lies one nucleotide away. V usage is TRBV25-1 and J usage is TRBJ1-2, with D possibly matching TRBD1 (5 bases). Germline values: CDR1 MGHDK, CDR2 SYGVNS. The CDR3 has 14 amino acids. This CDR3 is CVSSPLGQGGGYTF. In nucleotides, the CDR3 is TGTGTCAGCAGTCCACTGGGCCAGGGCGGTGGCTACACCTTC.

The chain carries TRBV2 and TRBJ2-1; D remains ambiguous. The germline V gene has CDR1 SNHLY and CDR2 FYNNEI. V lost 7 bases and J lost 7, with 14 bases in between. CDR3 length equals 13 residues. For the CDR3, the DNA is TGTGCCAGCAAGGATGAGAACCGGAATGAGCAGTTCTTC. Amino acid sequence: CASKDENRNEQFF.

The chain joins TRBV25-1 to TRBJ1-3, with D perhaps matching TRBD1 (5 bases). Trimming cost V 2 bases and J 0 bases, with 11 bases left between them. CDR3 size: 16 residues. Germline assignment: CDR1 MGHDK and CDR2 SYGVNS. CDR3 protein: CASSEPTVSSGNTIYF. Here the CDR3 DNA reads TGTGCCAGCAGTGAACCGACAGTTAGCTCTGGAAACACCATATATTTT.

This clonotype has more than one count but fewer than ten. V usage is TRBV28 and J usage is TRBJ2-6; D is unclear. The V gene's germline CDR1 is MDHEN and CDR2 SYDVKM. The CDR3 covers 13 residues. Deletions cut 7 bases from V and 1 base from J, with 5 bases between. The CDR3 loop reads CASIKSGANVLTF. As DNA, the CDR3 is TGTGCCAGCATTAAATCTGGGGCCAACGTCCTGACTTTC. Based on the CDR3 plus reference TRBV28 and TRBJ2-6, the full variable domain is DVKVTQSSRYLVKRTGEKVFLECVQDMDHENMFWYRQDPGLGLRLIYFSYDVKMKEKGDIPEGYSVSREKKERFSLILESASTNQTSMYLCASIKSGANVLTFGAGSRLTVL.

J is TRBJ2-7 and V is TRBV15; 7 bases align to TRBD1. CDR1 is LNHNV and CDR2 is YYDKDF in the germline V gene (reference sequence). Trimming took 8 bases from V and 1 from J; bases not matched to a gene: 5. CDR3 length: 13 residues. CDR3 in amino acids: CATRQGGSYEQYF. The CDR3 coding sequence is TGTGCCACCCGACAGGGCGGGTCCTACGAGCAGTACTTC.

The chain carries TRBV2 and TRBJ2-7; TRBD2 matches 13 bases. From germline, CDR1 is SNHLY and CDR2 FYNNEI. J gave up 2 bases and V 11 bases, and 6 bases lay outside the gene matches. CDR3 size: 14 residues. The DNA of the CDR3 is TGTGCCGGGAAGACTAGCGGGGGGACCTACGAGCAGTACTTC. The encoded protein is CAGKTSGGTYEQYF.

The V gene is TRBV7-9, the J gene TRBJ1-6, with a tentative D call TRBD1 (6 bases). Germline V lookup: CDR1 SEHNR, CDR2 FQNEAQ (reference sequence). This CDR3 is 15 amino acids long. The germline V and J ends were trimmed by 5 bases and 6 bases, with 14 bases remaining between them. The CDR3 DNA follows: TGTGCCAGCAGCCAGCAGGGGCGCGGTAATTCACCCCTCCACTTT. Its translation is CASSQQGRGNSPLHF.

This chain links TRBV6-5 with TRBJ1-1; maybe TRBD1 (5 bases). The CDR3 sequence is 14 residues long. Germline CDR1 reads MNHEY; CDR2 reads SVGAGI. V lost 2 bases and J lost 8, with 15 bases in between. CDR3 coding DNA: TGTGCCAGCAGTTACCTGGGCCCCGAGGGGGAAGCTTTCTTT. Translating it yields CASSYLGPEGEAFF.

This clonotype came up a few times. Germline and junction disagree at one end, which may indicate a read error. The V gene is TRBV10-3, the J gene TRBJ1-1; tentatively, D is TRBD1 (5 bases). Per germline, CDR1 ENHRY and CDR2 SYGVKD. The CDR3 has 18 amino acids. The CDR3 loop is CASSEGPTAFLMNTEAFF. Written as DNA, the CDR3 is TGTGCCAGCAGTGAAGGTCCGACAGCCTTTCTTATGAACACTGAAGCTTTCTTT.

A note on this clonotype: One base away lies a much larger clone, so this may be a sequencing read error. The gene calls are TRBV7-9 and TRBJ1-1, with 8 bases identical to TRBD1. After removal of 0 bases from V and 1 base from J, the junction contained 10 bases not matched to a gene. CDR3 length equals 18 residues. Per germline, CDR1 SEHNR and CDR2 FQNEAQ (reference sequence). Here the CDR3 reads CASSLARDRRPRNTEAFF. CDR3 coding DNA: TGTGCCAGCAGCTTAGCCCGGGACAGGCGGCCTCGGAACACTGAAGCTTTCTTT.

There are many counts of this clonotype. This chain joins TRBV24-1 and TRBJ2-2; TRBD1 aligns across 8 bases. Germline assignment: CDR1 KGHDR and CDR2 SFDVKD. V gave up 4 bases and J gave up 3 bases; unmatched junction bases: 24. The length of the CDR3 is 22 residues. DNA of the CDR3: TGTGCCACCAGTGACCAAACGGACAGGGTACCTTTTCGTCCGACATACACCGGGGAGCTGTTTTTT. Translating it yields CATSDQTDRVPFRPTYTGELFF.

In its sample, this clonotype was seen many times. The gene calls are TRBV11-2 and TRBJ1-5; D not certain. CDR1 SGHAT and CDR2 FQNNGV come from the germline V gene. V was pared by 0 bases and J by 7 bases, with 13 bases between. The CDR3 is 15 residues long. CDR3 region: CASSLDGRTGQPQHF. CDR3 nucleotides: TGTGCCAGCAGCTTAGATGGAAGGACGGGCCAGCCCCAGCATTTT. Combining the CDR3 with reference TRBV11-2 and TRBJ1-5 gives the whole variable domain EAGVAQSPRYKIIEKRQSVAFWCNPISGHATLYWYQQILGQGPKLLIQFQNNGVVDDSQLPKDRFSAERLKGVDSTLKIQPAKLEDSAVYLCASSLDGRTGQPQHFGDGTRLSIL.

This clonotype was counted a few times. The chain uses TRBV27 and TRBJ2-7; 8 nucleotides match TRBD2. The germline V gene encodes CDR1 MNHEY and CDR2 SMNVEV (reference sequence). With V trimmed by 4 bases and J by 0 bases, 8 bases remained unmatched. The CDR3 loop spans 16 amino acids. Here the CDR3 DNA reads TGTGCCAGCAGTTCACTCCTAGCGGGCCGCTCCTACGAGCAGTACTTC. Residues: CASSSLLAGRSYEQYF.